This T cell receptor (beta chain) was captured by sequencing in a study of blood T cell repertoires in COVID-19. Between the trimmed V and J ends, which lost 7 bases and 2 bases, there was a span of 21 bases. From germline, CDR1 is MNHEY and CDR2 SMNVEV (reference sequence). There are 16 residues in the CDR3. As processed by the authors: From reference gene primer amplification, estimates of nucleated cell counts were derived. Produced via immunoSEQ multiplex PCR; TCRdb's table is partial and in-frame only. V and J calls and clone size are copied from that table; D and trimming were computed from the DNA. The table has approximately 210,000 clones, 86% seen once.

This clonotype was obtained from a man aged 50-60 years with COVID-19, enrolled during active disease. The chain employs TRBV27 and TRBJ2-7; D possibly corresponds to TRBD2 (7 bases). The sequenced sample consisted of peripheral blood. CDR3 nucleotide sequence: TGTGCCAGCAACCCCCTGGGGGGGCGCCCGGCCTACGAGCAGTACTTC. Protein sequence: CASNPLGGRPAYEQYF.